This T cell receptor beta chain was captured in a study of T cells after yellow fever vaccination (dated 2019 in TCRdb). In the study overall: The SMART-Seq v4 Ultra Low Input RNA kit was used to prepare libraries from fractions with low cell numbers. To track T-cell clones before and after primary and booster YFV17D yellow fever vaccination, bulk TCR alpha and beta repertoires were sequenced longitudinally. Two healthy male donors, one aged 18 to 29 and one aged 30 to 39 years, were included in the cohort. Bulk PBMC replicates and cell subsets were isolated from blood drawn at multiple timepoints before and after both primary and secondary immunization. What the study reported, not specific to this receptor: Most clones expanded after primary vaccination (around 96% of CD4 and approximately 86% of CD8) were re-detected after the booster, suggesting that broad memory maintenance occurred. A small fraction of clonotypes appeared in both the CD4 and CD8 compartments, likely as a result of convergent recombination. Computational filtering was needed because FACS-sorted repertoires could contain abundant contaminating clonotypes from the bulk population. The secondary T-cell response was found to be weaker but faster than the primary response, with a peak reached on day 5 rather than on day 15. Because only two donors were included in the study, the extent to which the findings can be generalized is limited.

This clonotype has ten or more counts. Its antigen remains undetermined. Per-base quality was not reported, and no clone a single base away is much larger than it. CDR1 and CDR2 (SGHDN, FVKESK) derive from the germline V gene. The cysteine opens and the phenylalanine closes a CDR3 of 12 amino acids. Only the CDR3 part of the read is kept: 36 bases, read in frame from the first base. Trimming takes 3 bases off V and 7 bases off J; junction bases not matched to a gene: 1. The treatment or condition label for this specimen denotes: live attenuated yellow fever vaccine strain. A standard Ficoll-Paque protocol was used to isolate PBMCs from peripheral blood. Dynabeads CD4 and CD8 positive selection kits were used to isolate the CD4 and CD8 T-cell fractions. RNA was extracted with TriZol from bulk PBMCs, CD4 and CD8 fractions, and dextramer-positive and dextramer-negative fractions. TCR cDNA was made using 5'RACE template switching, a step that added a universal primer site and unique molecular identifiers. cDNA synthesis was primed from both the TCR alpha and TCR beta constant segments. Library amplification involved two PCR steps, and the second step added sample barcodes and sequencing adapters. Libraries were sequenced on Illumina HiSeq 2500 (2x100 bp) or NovaSeq (2x150 bp). From the authors' description of their analysis: Demultiplexing of reads and collapsing into UMI consensus sequences were performed with MIGEC, and V(D)J alignment was carried out with MiXCR. Vaccine-responding clonotypes were defined with edgeR using replicate PBMC samples, requiring FDR below 0.01 and a log2 fold change above 5 up to day 15. Bulk clonotypes were assigned CD4 or CD8 identity according to which sequenced CD4 or CD8 repertoire held them at higher abundance. TCRdb cleaned the public reads at Q25 with fastp, built clones with MiXCR and kept in-frame beta chains. Rows with one shared CDR3 protein collapse into an entry with the most common genes and DNA. The V and J calls come from TCRdb's annotation, not from the publication. The sample data list roughly 180,000 distinct CDR3 sequences, and 5.5% to 7.5% of these were observed just once. Of the sample, about 2.7% falls within the top ten clones.

The V and J genes are TRBV14 and TRBJ1-2, and TRBD1 matches 8 of the central bases. The sequence derives from a man in his late teens or twenties who received the YFV17D yellow fever vaccine. The sample was CD4+ T cells sorted from PBMCs, taken on the day of the first yellow fever vaccination. The DNA is as follows: TGTGCCAGCAGCCAGACAGGGGCTGGCTACACCTTC. This codes for CASSQTGAGYTF.